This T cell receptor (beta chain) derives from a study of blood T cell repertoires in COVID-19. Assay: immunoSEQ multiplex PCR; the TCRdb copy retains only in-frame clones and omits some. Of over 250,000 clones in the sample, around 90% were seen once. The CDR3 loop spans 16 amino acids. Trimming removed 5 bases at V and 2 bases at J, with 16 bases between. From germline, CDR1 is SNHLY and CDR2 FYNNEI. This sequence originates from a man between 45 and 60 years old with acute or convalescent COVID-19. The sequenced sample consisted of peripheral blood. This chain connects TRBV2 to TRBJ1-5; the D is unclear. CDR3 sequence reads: CASSPQRSGRNQPQHF. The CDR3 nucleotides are TGTGCCAGCAGTCCCCAACGGTCAGGCCGCAATCAGCCCCAGCATTTT. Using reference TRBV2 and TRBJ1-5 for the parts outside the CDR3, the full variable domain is EPEVTQTPSHQVTQMGQEVILRCVPISNHLYFYWYRQILGQKVEFLVSFYNNEISEKSEIFDDQFSVERPDGSNFTLKIRSTKLEDSAMYFCASSPQRSGRNQPQHFGDGTRLSIL.